Each of the 19 T cell receptor beta chains below was sequenced from the same sample in a study of PD-1 blockade in classical Hodgkin lymphoma (TCRdb year 2020). This sample's time point label indicates: cycle 4 day 1 (C4D1), after 5 to 7 weeks of nivolumab. Relapse after autologous stem cell transplantation had occurred in all trial patients, and cohorts A, B and C were distinguished by prior brentuximab vedotin exposure. The receptor library was made with the immunoSEQ multiplex PCR assay. In TCRdb, the immuneACCESS table is reduced to in-frame sequences with V and J assigned. These tables do not hold every clone; where another copy was compared, an unresolved V gene accounts for under half, and the others remain unexplained. The sample table records about 47,000 clones; 80% of these occur just once. Approximately 18% of the sample rests with the top ten. Sequencing used peripheral blood mononuclear cells (PBMCs), obtained before the fourth cycle of nivolumab. These receptors originate from a human donor with classical Hodgkin lymphoma.

This sequence joins TRBV7-9 and TRBJ2-5; 14 nucleotides line up with TRBD2. J lost 5 bases, V lost 5 bases, and 7 bases had no gene match. The CDR3 is 16 residues long. Germline V gene lookup returns CDR1 SEHNR and CDR2 FQNEAQ (reference sequence). In DNA form, the CDR3 reads TGTGCCAGCAGCCCCCGACTAGCGGGAGGGATGGAGACCCAGTACTTC. Translated: CASSPRLAGGMETQYF. Complete variable domain (other parts from reference TRBV7-9 and TRBJ2-5): DTGVSQNPRHKITKRGQNVTFRCDPISEHNRLYWYRQTLGQGPEFLTYFQNEAQLEKSRLLSDRFSAERPKGSFSTLEIQRTEQGDSAMYLCASSPRLAGGMETQYFGPGTRLLVL.

V usage is TRBV28 and J usage is TRBJ1-1; D perhaps matches TRBD1 (5 bases). This CDR3 has 13 residues. The V end lost 6 bases, the J end lost 1 base, and 9 bases lay between the germline ends. CDR1 and CDR2 (germline): MDHEN, SYDVKM. The chain's CDR3 is CASSLQENTEAFF. CDR3 nucleotide sequence: TGTGCCAGCAGCCTACAGGAGAACACTGAAGCTTTCTTT.

The chain employs TRBV28 and TRBJ2-1; D is unclear. The V end lost 6 bases, the J end lost 11 bases, and 14 bases lay between the germline ends. This CDR3 is built from 12 residues. The germline V gene has CDR1 MDHEN and CDR2 SYDVKM. CDR3: CASSRAVVKQFF. DNA of the CDR3: TGTGCCAGCAGCAGAGCAGTAGTCAAGCAGTTCTTC.

This chain joins TRBV7-2 and TRBJ1-3, with no clear D. V was pared by 6 bases and J by 0 bases, with 12 bases between. The germline V gene has CDR1 SGHTA and CDR2 FQGNSA. The CDR3 totals 15 residues. CDR3 loop: CASSPTGASGNTIYF. The CDR3 DNA sequence: TGTGCCAGCAGTCCGACGGGCGCCTCTGGAAACACCATATATTTT.

The chain uses TRBV5-8 and TRBJ1-2; a weak D match, TRBD1 (5 bases). The ends were cut back, 5 bases at V and 3 bases at J, with 20 bases in the middle. This CDR3 has 16 residues. Germline V CDR1 and CDR2: SGHTS, YDEGEE. Here the CDR3 reads CASRFSTGPFYYGYTF. The CDR3 DNA sequence: TGTGCCAGCAGGTTCAGTACAGGCCCATTTTACTATGGCTACACCTTC.

The chain carries TRBV2 and TRBJ1-6; D remains ambiguous. The V and J ends lost 6 bases and 7 bases respectively, with 10 bases between them. Looked up from germline, CDR1 is SNHLY and CDR2 is FYNNEI. The CDR3 covers 13 residues. CDR3 bases: TGTGCCAGCAGCGATATAGGGAATTCACCCCTCCACTTT. Its translation is CASSDIGNSPLHF.

By proportion, this clone is large. The chain joins TRBV4-1 to TRBJ1-2; D perhaps matches TRBD1 (5 bases). Between the trimmed V and J ends, which lost 0 bases and 4 bases, there was a span of 9 bases. CDR1 is MGHRA, CDR2 YSYEKL, per germline. This CDR3 is built from 14 residues. The CDR3 nucleotides are TGCGCCAGCAGCCAAGACGGGGGGACCTATGGCTACACCTTC. Translating gives CASSQDGGTYGYTF.

The chain links TRBV15 to TRBJ2-3; D call uncertain. The CDR3 runs 14 residues. The germline CDR1 and CDR2 sequences are LNHNV and YYDKDF (reference sequence). Trimming pared 1 base from V and 2 bases from J, leaving 7 bases between. The CDR3 DNA reads as TGTGCCACCAGCAGAGGGCTCTTCACAGATACGCAGTATTTT. As protein: CATSRGLFTDTQYF.

The gene calls are TRBV7-9 and TRBJ2-2; D is uncertain. The V end was cut by 5 bases, the J end by 0 bases, with 7 bases between. The CDR3 consists of 14 residues. Germline-derived CDR1 and CDR2 are SEHNR and FQNEAQ (reference sequence). CDR3 protein: CASSPVTNTGELFF. CDR3 coding DNA: TGTGCCAGCAGCCCTGTAACGAACACCGGGGAGCTGTTTTTT.

This CDR3 is CASSQDSGGGPRETQYF. The DNA of the CDR3 is TGTGCCAGCAGCCAAGATAGTGGGGGAGGCCCCCGAGAGACCCAGTACTTC. The chain links TRBV14 to TRBJ2-5; D is perhaps TRBD2 (6 bases). Trimming stripped 0 bases from V and 4 bases from J, with 18 bases between. The germline V gene has CDR1 SGHDN and CDR2 FVKESK. The CDR3 is 17 amino acids.

This clone was seen more than once but under ten times. The chain has TRBV7-3 and TRBJ1-1, with 9 positions matching TRBD1. The CDR3 has 16 amino acids. V was clipped by 5 bases and J by 4 bases; unmatched bases: 11. Germline lookup yields CDR1 SGHTA and CDR2 FQGTGA. The CDR3 DNA follows: TGTGCCAGCAGCCCGGGGACAGGGTTGTATTTCACTGAAGCTTTCTTT. Translating it yields CASSPGTGLYFTEAFF. The whole variable domain, remainder taken from reference TRBV7-3 and TRBJ1-1, is GAGVSQTPSNKVTEKGKYVELRCDPISGHTALYWYRQSLGQGPEFLIYFQGTGAADDSGLPNDRFFAVRPEGSVSTLKIQRTERGDSAVYLCASSPGTGLYFTEAFFGQGTRLTVV.

The V gene is TRBV10-3, the J gene TRBJ2-4; 11 bases line up with TRBD2. Germline CDR1 reads ENHRY; CDR2 reads SYGVKD. V was clipped by 1 base and J by 1 base; unmatched bases: 12. This CDR3 has 20 amino acids. In nucleotides, the CDR3 is TGTGCCATCAGTGAGTTGGGACTAGCGGAAGGGGAAGATGCCAAAAACATTCAGTACTTC. It is translated as CAISELGLAEGEDAKNIQYF.

The chain is built from TRBV18 and TRBJ2-5; D unresolved. The CDR3 length is 13 residues. Germline V gene lookup returns CDR1 KGHSH and CDR2 LQKENI. Trimming removed 5 bases from V and 1 base from J, with 8 bases in between. As DNA, the CDR3 is TGTGCCAGCTCAGCAGATTCCCAAGAGACCCAGTACTTC. It codes for CASSADSQETQYF.

The chain combines TRBV4-2 with TRBJ2-7; 9 bases line up with TRBD2. Germline CDR1 is LGHNA and CDR2 is YNFKEQ. V lost 4 bases and J lost 3; bases outside the gene matches: 10. The CDR3 is made up of 16 amino acids. The CDR3 here is CASSLSGSGGSYEQYF. In DNA, the CDR3 is TGTGCCAGCAGCCTTAGCGGGAGTGGTGGTAGCTACGAGCAGTACTTC.

V is TRBV11-2 and J is TRBJ1-3; D is undetermined. This CDR3 contains 16 residues. Per the germline V gene, CDR1 is SGHAT and CDR2 is FQNNGV. V was shortened by 3 bases and J by 0 bases, with 12 bases between the two germline ends. The chain's CDR3 is CASSFYGPVSGNTIYF. CDR3 DNA: TGTGCCAGCAGCTTCTACGGGCCCGTCTCTGGAAACACCATATATTTT.

The chain uses TRBV2 and TRBJ2-1, with unresolved D. This CDR3 has 10 amino acids. V was clipped by 8 bases and J by 12 bases, with 11 bases between them. Germline assignment: CDR1 SNHLY and CDR2 FYNNEI. CDR3 coding DNA: TGTGCCAGCGGCCTAGAAGGGCAGTTCTTC. Protein product: CASGLEGQFF.

The chain combines TRBV5-4 with TRBJ2-7, with 10 bases identical to TRBD1. This CDR3 contains 16 residues. CDR1 is SGHNT and CDR2 is YYREEE in the germline V gene (reference sequence). V dropped 0 bases and J dropped 3; count of bases not matched to a gene: 6. This CDR3 reads CASSLGQGALGYEQYF. The CDR3 DNA is TGTGCCAGCAGCTTGGGACAGGGGGCGCTTGGCTACGAGCAGTACTTC.

This clone was seen only once. CDR3 bases: TGCGCCAGCACCCTAGCGGATACGCAGTATTTT. The encoded protein is CASTLADTQYF. The chain is built from TRBV10-2 and TRBJ2-3; weak D call: TRBD2 (6 bases). The ends were cut back, 7 bases at V and 6 bases at J, with 8 bases in the middle. The length of the CDR3 is 11 residues. Germline V lookup: CDR1 WSHSY, CDR2 SAAADI.

This sequence joins TRBV28 and TRBJ1-2; no definite D call. The germline V gene has CDR1 MDHEN and CDR2 SYDVKM. The length of the CDR3 is 13 residues. V lost 2 bases, J lost 4 bases, and 8 bases lay in between. CDR3 amino acids: CASSLMASYGYTF. The CDR3 nucleotides are TGTGCCAGCAGTTTAATGGCCAGCTATGGCTACACCTTC.